The entry that follows covers one T cell receptor (beta chain) sequence. Its antigen is not yet known. No base qualities exist here, and no much larger clone lies one base off it. Collaborating institutions collected whole blood in K2EDTA tubes following their own protocols. For TCRbeta analysis, collaborators shipped samples in one of three forms: frozen whole blood, isolated PBMCs, or DNA extracted from either of those sample types. The sample is drawn from a study of blood T cell repertoires in COVID-19 (dated by TCRdb to the early 2020s). Study-wide context: The collaborator samples originated in the United States, Italy and Spain and spanned the acute and convalescent phases of COVID-19. The material from the prospective study consisted of cDNA or gDNA derived from T cells, B-cell-depleted T cells, or PBMCs. The samples were drawn from two sources: the first 160 participants of the ongoing ImmuneRACE study, and over 950 subjects contributed by 6 global collaborators. Deeply sampled blood TCRbeta repertoires from subjects exposed to, actively infected with, or recovered from COVID-19 were included in the dataset. Where available, HLA class I and class II types were obtained from metadata supplied by the sample provider rather than from assay-based typing. The sample metadata nearly always contained a de-identified subject ID, COVID-19 status, age in years and sex. The repertoires were made available in a free public database intended to serve as a resource for research on the immune response to SARS-CoV-2. The full study reports these points: The amount of clinical and demographic metadata varied by source and participant and was provided uncurated.

TCRbeta CDR3 regions were amplified from genomic DNA by means of the immunoSEQ Assay, a bias-controlled multiplex PCR. For the original study's pipeline: The number of nucleated cells in each sample was estimated by amplification of reference gene primers within the assay. Sequence reads were collapsed and filtered to measure the absolute abundance of every unique TCRbeta CDR3 rearrangement. For each sample, productive Simpson clonality was calculated as the square root of Simpson's diversity index over productive rearrangements. The table was pulled from immuneACCESS by TCRdb, which kept in-frame rearrangements only. Such tables lose some clones; where checked, under half of the loss comes from unresolved V genes, and the rest has no known cause. The V and J calls and clone size come from that table; D and trimming were worked out from the DNA. The sample yields about 140,000 clones; about 74% were counted once. Clones ranked in the top ten supply roughly 17% of the sample.

What was sequenced was peripheral blood. The receptor comes from a man aged 50 or older with acute or convalescent COVID-19.

The CDR3 region: CAWASGQNYGYTF. The nucleotide sequence reads as follows: TGTGCCTGGGCATCCGGACAAAACTATGGCTACACCTTC. Recombination joined TRBV30 with TRBJ1-2; a tentative D match to TRBD1 spans 5 bases. The CDR3 runs 13 residues from the cysteine to the phenylalanine. This entry keeps only the CDR3 DNA: 39 bases, framed from base 1. V drops 5 bases and J drops 2 bases, leaving 12 bases in between. Via the germline V gene (reference sequence), CDR1 is GTSNPN and CDR2 SVGIG.